The entry below gives a single TCR beta chain sequence along with its context. This record comes from a study of control samples from healthy donors and cancer patients. Only in-frame clones appear in the TCRdb table, and some are missing; sequencing was by immunoSEQ multiplex PCR. Of roughly 450,000 clones in the sample, more than 80% were seen once. V lost 2 bases to trimming and J lost 2 bases, with 12 bases between them. Germline lookup yields CDR1 MDHEN and CDR2 SYDVKM. This CDR3 is built from 15 residues. The rearrangement uses TRBV28 and TRBJ1-2; tentative D call: TRBD1 (6 bases). This clonotype originated in a man aged 35 to 55 with head and neck cancer. The specimen was PBMCs. DNA of the CDR3: TGTGCCAGCAGTTTAACAGGGAGGGGCAACTATGGCTACACCTTC. Its protein product is CASSLTGRGNYGYTF.